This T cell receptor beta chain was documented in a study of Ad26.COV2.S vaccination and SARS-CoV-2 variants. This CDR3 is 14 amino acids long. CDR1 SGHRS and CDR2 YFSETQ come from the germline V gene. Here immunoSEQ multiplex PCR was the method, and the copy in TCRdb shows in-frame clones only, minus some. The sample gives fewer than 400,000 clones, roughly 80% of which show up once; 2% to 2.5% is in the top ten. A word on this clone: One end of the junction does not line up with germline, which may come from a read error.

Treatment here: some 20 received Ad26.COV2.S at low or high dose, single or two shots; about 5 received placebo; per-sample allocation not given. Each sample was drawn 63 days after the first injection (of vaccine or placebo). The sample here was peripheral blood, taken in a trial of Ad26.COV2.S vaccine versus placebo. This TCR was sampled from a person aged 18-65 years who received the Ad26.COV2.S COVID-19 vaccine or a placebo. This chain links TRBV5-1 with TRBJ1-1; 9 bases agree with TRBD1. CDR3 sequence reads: CARSRQGGNTEAFF. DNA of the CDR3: TGCGCCCGCAGCCGACAGGGGGGGAACACTGAAGCTTTCTTT.